What follows are 8 T cell receptor beta chains derived from one specimen sequenced in a study of cytomegalovirus exposure and HLA in healthy donors. Method: immunoSEQ multiplex PCR; TCRdb's copy keeps in-frame clones and lacks some. The table includes 300,000 or so clones, approximately 88% detected once. Sequencing was performed on PBMCs. These receptors were collected from a man aged 25 to 40 in good health and CMV-seronegative.

The chain recombines TRBV12-5 with TRBJ1-1; no clear D. The germline V gene encodes CDR1 LGHNT and CDR2 FRNRAP. CDR3 length equals 13 residues. V dropped 7 bases and J dropped 2 bases, with 11 bases sitting between them. CDR3 sequence: CASVLGPNTEAFF. In nucleotides, the CDR3 is TGTGCTAGTGTCCTGGGCCCTAACACTGAAGCTTTCTTT.

The chain couples TRBV5-6 to TRBJ1-5; 7 bases agree with TRBD1. J gave up 9 bases and V 3 bases, and 12 bases lay outside the gene matches. CDR1 and CDR2 (germline): SGHDT, YYEEEE. The CDR3 is 15 residues long. The CDR3 bases are TGTGCCAGCAGCTCCGCTCGGGGACAGCCCCGGCCCCAGCATTTT. Amino acids: CASSSARGQPRPQHF.

This clone was counted once. The J gene is TRBJ2-1, the V gene TRBV18; 7 bases are shared with TRBD2. The germline V gene encodes CDR1 KGHSH and CDR2 LQKENI. This CDR3 contains 16 residues. V shed 0 bases and J 4 bases; nucleotides not matched to a gene: 6. CDR3 region: CASSPPGLAEYNEQFF. The CDR3 coding sequence is TGTGCCAGCTCACCACCGGGGCTAGCGGAGTACAATGAGCAGTTCTTC.

The J gene is TRBJ1-1, the V gene TRBV11-2; 7 nucleotides align to TRBD1. The V and J ends lost 4 bases and 4 bases, in that order; junction bases with no gene match: 6. Germline V gene lookup returns CDR1 SGHAT and CDR2 FQNNGV. The CDR3 consists of 14 residues. CDR3 in amino acids: CASSSKQGFTEAFF. The CDR3 DNA sequence: TGTGCCAGCAGCTCAAAACAGGGGTTCACTGAAGCTTTCTTT.

The genes are TRBV2 and TRBJ2-5, with 10 positions matching TRBD2. The CDR3 contains 15 residues. CDR1 SNHLY and CDR2 FYNNEI come from the germline V gene. The V segment lost 5 bases and the J segment 5 bases; nucleotides outside the gene matches: 8. CDR3 bases: TGTGCCAGCAGTTCCACTAGCGGGGTTTACGAGACCCAGTACTTC. It is translated as CASSSTSGVYETQYF.

In regard to this clone: One end of the junction fails to match germline, which may point to a read error. This CDR3 reads CASSLGERDTKFF. In DNA form, the CDR3 reads TGTGCCAGCAGCCTAGGAGAACGGGACACAAAATTCTTC. The chain combines TRBV5-6 with TRBJ2-7, with D maybe TRBD1 (6 bases). Germline CDR1 and CDR2: SGHDT and YYEEEE. The CDR3 is 13 amino acids.

The chain combines TRBV6-1 with TRBJ1-1; D is undetermined. V dropped 5 bases and J dropped 11 bases, with 12 bases sitting between them. Germline V lookup: CDR1 MNHNS, CDR2 SASEGT. This CDR3 has 11 amino acids. This CDR3 is CASSRGLEAFF. The CDR3 nucleotides read TGTGCCAGCAGTCGAGGGTTGGAGGCTTTCTTT.

The DNA of the CDR3 is TGCAGCGTAGAAACCGGGACAGCGTGGAACTATGGCTACACCTTC. Amino acids: CSVETGTAWNYGYTF. The chain is built from TRBV29-1 and TRBJ1-2, with 7 bases matching TRBD1. J was trimmed by 2 bases and V by 6 bases; bases with no gene match: 12. The CDR3 covers 15 residues. Germline CDR1 and CDR2: SQVTM and ANQGSEA. The whole variable domain, remainder taken from reference TRBV29-1 and TRBJ1-2, is SAVISQKPSRDICQRGTSLTIQCQVDSQVTMMFWYRQQPGQSLTLIATANQGSEATYESGFVIDKFPISRPNLTFSTLTVSNMSPEDSSIYLCSVETGTAWNYGYTFGSGTRLTVV.